This T cell receptor beta chain was documented in a study of early T cells in non-severe SARS-CoV-2 infection. Study-level background: Alpha and beta chains were unpaired, from unsorted whole-blood bulk RNA. The study's findings and limits: Matching results from VDJdb favored anti-spike CD8 responses, leaving private and CD4 specificities undetected.

A remark on this clonotype: Its antigen remains unknown.

CDR3 length: 16 amino acids. Germline values: CDR1 DFQATT, CDR2 SNEGSKA (reference sequence). With 0 bases clipped from V and 4 bases from J, the junction kept 8 bases outside the gene matches. cDNA molecules, individually, were tagged with unique molecular identifiers. TCRdb re-called the 5' RACE reads with MiXCR, one entry per CDR3 protein. The sample consists of approximately 69,000 distinct CDR3 sequences, 8.5% to 10% of them appearing once. Sequenced input: whole blood. V and J are TRBV20-1 and TRBJ1-4; 7 nucleotides line up with TRBD1. The sequence derives from an adult who was a healthcare worker with PCR-confirmed SARS-CoV-2 infection or an uninfected control (not recorded which). The CDR3 spells CSARERTGADNEKLFF. The CDR3, as DNA: TGCAGTGCTAGAGAGCGAACAGGGGCGGATAATGAAAAACTGTTTTTT.